These 25 T cell receptor beta chains were sequenced from one sample in a study of yellow fever vaccine responses in identical twins. TCRdb redid the calling of the RT-PCR reads with MiXCR, one entry per CDR3 protein. The data hold about 13,000 distinct CDR3 sequences, with roughly 86% observed a single time. This sample comprised T cells from blood (PBMCs), unsorted or a sorted subset (not recorded which), obtained before or after yellow fever vaccination (not recorded which). The receptor set was obtained from a woman aged 18-29 years who received the yellow fever vaccine.

The V call is TRBV7-3, the J call TRBJ1-6; TRBD1 might be the D (6 bases). Germline assignment: CDR1 SGHTA and CDR2 FQGTGA. The V gene lost 1 base and the J gene lost 8 bases, with 18 bases spanning the gap. The length of the CDR3 is 17 residues. CDR3 DNA sequence: TGTGCCAGCAGCTTAAACTTCGGGGGCTTATCTCATTCACCCCTCCACTTT. It translates to CASSLNFGGLSHSPLHF.

This clonotype occurred a few times. This chain joins TRBV20-1 and TRBJ2-4; possible D gene TRBD1, 5 bases. The CDR3 is 13 amino acids. From germline, CDR1 is DFQATT and CDR2 SNEGSKA (reference sequence). The germline V and J ends were trimmed by 5 bases and 5 bases, with 13 bases remaining between them. DNA for the CDR3: TGCAGTGCTTTTCGGACACCCCAAAACATTCAGTACTTC. It encodes CSAFRTPQNIQYF.

This clonotype was detected only once. J is TRBJ2-1 and V is TRBV5-1; 10 nucleotides align to TRBD1. The junction had 6 bases not matched to a gene; V was cut back by 4 bases and J by 8 bases. Germline V gene lookup returns CDR1 SGHRS and CDR2 YFSETQ. The CDR3 is made up of 14 amino acids. The CDR3 spells CASSRDRGGDEQFF. Written as DNA, the CDR3 is TGCGCCAGCAGCCGGGACAGGGGCGGGGATGAGCAGTTCTTC.

This chain connects TRBV18 to TRBJ1-1; D uncertain. The ends were cut back, 2 bases at V and 0 bases at J, with 1 base in the middle. CDR3 length: 12 amino acids. Germline V CDR1 and CDR2: KGHSH, LQKENI. The CDR3 reads CASSPMNTEAFF. The DNA for the CDR3 is TGTGCCAGCTCACCAATGAACACTGAAGCTTTCTTT.

The chain recombines TRBV25-1 with TRBJ2-7; D possibly matches TRBD1 or TRBD2 (5 bases each). With 7 bases removed from V and 6 bases from J, the gap between germline ends came to 19 bases. The CDR3 sequence is 14 residues long. Germline assignment: CDR1 MGHDK and CDR2 SYGVNS. The CDR3: CASIGRLGTSEQYF. Written as DNA, the CDR3 is TGTGCCAGCATTGGACGTCTGGGGACGAGCGAGCAGTACTTC.

The chain couples TRBV29-1 to TRBJ2-1, with D perhaps TRBD1 (5 bases). Trimming cost V 6 bases and J 3 bases, with 9 bases left between them. Germline V gives CDR1 SQVTM, CDR2 ANQGSEA. The CDR3 covers 12 residues. The CDR3 sequence is CSVGHDYNEQFF. The CDR3 nucleotides read TGCAGCGTAGGACACGACTACAATGAGCAGTTCTTC.

In its sample, this clonotype was seen a few times. The chain employs TRBV9 and TRBJ1-1, with 7 positions matching TRBD1. J gave up 5 bases and V 0 bases, and 10 bases lay outside the gene matches. In germline, CDR1 is SGDLS, CDR2 YYNGEE. This CDR3 comprises 16 residues. CDR3 loop: CASSVDYRGSRTEAFF. The CDR3, as DNA: TGTGCCAGCAGCGTAGATTACAGGGGAAGTCGGACTGAAGCTTTCTTT.

V is TRBV12-3 or TRBV12-4 and J is TRBJ2-1, with 10 bases identical to TRBD2. This CDR3 has 15 amino acids. After removal of 5 bases from V and 7 bases from J, the junction contained 8 bases not matched to a gene. This chain's CDR3 is CASSPLQREGNEQFF. Written as DNA, the CDR3 is TGTGCCAGCAGTCCGCTGCAGCGGGAGGGGAATGAGCAGTTCTTC.

Here the CDR3 reads CSASALTKNIQYF. The CDR3 DNA reads TGCAGTGCTAGTGCCTTAACCAAAAACATTCAGTACTTC. The chain links TRBV20-1 to TRBJ2-4; D is undetermined. Trimming shortened V by 3 bases and J by 2 bases, and 8 bases separated the two germline ends. The CDR3 covers 13 residues. Germline V gene data show CDR1 as DFQATT and CDR2 as SNEGSKA (reference sequence).

V and J are TRBV14 and TRBJ2-5; D may be TRBD2 (6 bases). The CDR3 spans 14 residues. Germline CDR1 reads SGHDN; CDR2 reads FVKESK. Trimming stripped 4 bases from V and 7 bases from J, with 16 bases between. Here the CDR3 reads CASSPLRTTSTQYF. The CDR3 DNA reads TGTGCCAGCAGCCCCCTCCGGACTACATCGACCCAGTACTTC.

The V call is TRBV2, the J call TRBJ2-5, with 8 bases identical to TRBD1. This CDR3 contains 13 residues. Germline V lookup: CDR1 SNHLY, CDR2 FYNNEI. The J segment lost 5 bases and the V segment lost 9 bases, leaving 8 bases of the junction unmatched. Here the CDR3 reads CASYQGAGETQYF. The CDR3 DNA reads TGTGCCAGTTACCAGGGGGCCGGGGAGACCCAGTACTTC. Filled out from reference TRBV2 and TRBJ2-5, the complete variable domain reads EPEVTQTPSHQVTQMGQEVILRCVPISNHLYFYWYRQILGQKVEFLVSFYNNEISEKSEIFDDQFSVERPDGSNFTLKIRSTKLEDSAMYFCASYQGAGETQYFGPGTRLLVL.

The chain employs TRBV11-1 and TRBJ2-1; 11 positions agree with TRBD2. The CDR3 length is 16 residues. Per the germline V gene, CDR1 is SGHAT and CDR2 is FQDESV (reference sequence). The V gene end was trimmed by 2 bases and the J gene end by 6 bases; junction bases not matched to a gene: 6. The CDR3 is CASSLQTSGRPNEQFF. The CDR3 DNA reads TGTGCCAGCAGCTTACAAACTAGCGGGAGACCCAATGAGCAGTTCTTC.

The CDR3 sequence: CASSVLGPGEQFF. In DNA, the CDR3 is TGTGCCAGCAGTGTTTTGGGCCCAGGTGAGCAGTTCTTC. V usage is TRBV2 and J usage is TRBJ2-1; D gene uncertain. Looked up from germline, CDR1 is SNHLY and CDR2 is FYNNEI. The CDR3 loop spans 13 amino acids. V lost 4 bases and J 9 bases, leaving 13 bases between the germline ends.

V and J are TRBV2 and TRBJ2-7; tentative D call: TRBD2 (6 bases). With 5 bases removed from V and 3 bases from J, the gap between germline ends came to 17 bases. This CDR3 is 15 amino acids long. Germline assignment: CDR1 SNHLY and CDR2 FYNNEI. CDR3 nucleotide sequence: TGTGCCAGCAGTCCCCCATCGGGAGAGGGCTACGAGCAGTACTTC. Protein: CASSPPSGEGYEQYF.

This chain links TRBV5-1 with TRBJ1-1; tentatively, D is TRBD1 (5 bases). Germline CDR1 is SGHRS and CDR2 is YFSETQ. The CDR3 is 15 amino acids. The V end lost 4 bases, the J end lost 3 bases, and 16 bases lay between the germline ends. The CDR3 DNA follows: TGCGCCAGCAGCCCCTTGGACACCCTCCACACTGAAGCTTTCTTT. Amino acid sequence: CASSPLDTLHTEAFF.

The chain is built from TRBV14 and TRBJ2-1; D remains ambiguous. CDR1 and CDR2 (germline): SGHDN, FVKESK. Trimming pared 0 bases from V and 7 bases from J, leaving 22 bases between. This CDR3 has 18 amino acids. As DNA, the CDR3 is TGTGCCAGCAGCCAAGAGATGGTGGAGTGGGCCGTGAAAAATGAGCAGTTCTTC. Translation: CASSQEMVEWAVKNEQFF.

The chain employs TRBV5-6 and TRBJ2-7; D is possibly TRBD1 or TRBD2 (5 bases each). Trimming stripped 4 bases from V and 6 bases from J, with 11 bases between. The CDR3 sequence is 12 residues long. CDR1 and CDR2 from the germline V gene are SGHDT and YYEEEE. CDR3 region: CASSVLGGEQYF. In DNA form, the CDR3 reads TGTGCCAGCAGCGTCCTTGGGGGCGAGCAGTACTTC.

In this sample, this clonotype turned up once. The chain links TRBV5-1 to TRBJ2-5; 7 bases match TRBD2. This CDR3 region has 15 residues. Germline V gene lookup returns CDR1 SGHRS and CDR2 YFSETQ. V dropped 5 bases and J dropped 0; count of bases not matched to a gene: 7. CDR3 sequence: CASRFTSEHQETQYF. The CDR3 DNA reads TGCGCCAGCAGGTTCACTAGCGAACACCAAGAGACCCAGTACTTC.

This clonotype has a single count. J is TRBJ2-1 and V is TRBV4-1; a possible D gene is TRBD2 (6 bases). Per germline, CDR1 MGHRA and CDR2 YSYEKL. The V gene lost 1 base and the J gene lost 10 bases, with 17 bases spanning the gap. The CDR3 is 15 residues long. CDR3 bases: TGCGCCAGCAGCCAAGTAGGAGGGACGCGAGCGGAGCAGTTCTTC. It is translated as CASSQVGGTRAEQFF.

The rearrangement joins TRBV14 to TRBJ2-1, with TRBD1 as a possible D gene (5 bases). V lost 1 base to trimming and J lost 9 bases, with 7 bases between them. The germline V gene has CDR1 SGHDN and CDR2 FVKESK. The CDR3 runs 12 residues. The CDR3 region is CASSQVRGEQFF. The DNA of the CDR3 is TGTGCCAGCAGCCAAGTTAGGGGTGAGCAGTTCTTC.

The J gene is TRBJ2-1, the V gene TRBV15; D remains unclear. The V gene's germline CDR1 is LNHNV and CDR2 YYDKDF (reference sequence). With 1 base removed from V and 7 bases from J, the gap between germline ends came to 8 bases. There are 13 residues in the CDR3. For the CDR3, the DNA is TGTGCCACCAGCAGAGTGGTGGCGAATGAGCAGTTCTTC. Encoded protein: CATSRVVANEQFF.

The gene calls are TRBV11-3 and TRBJ1-1, with TRBD1 identical over 8 bases. The CDR3 length is 13 residues. V lost 5 bases, J lost 6 bases, and 5 bases stayed unmatched. Germline lookup yields CDR1 SGHNT and CDR2 YENEEA. The DNA for the CDR3 is TGTGCCAGCAGCCGTAGACAGGGGTCTGAAGCTTTCTTT. Protein product: CASSRRQGSEAFF.

The chain couples TRBV5-1 to TRBJ2-1, with TRBD1 identical over 7 bases. The CDR3 covers 15 residues. The ends lost 2 bases at V and 0 bases at J; junction bases unmatched: 2. Per germline, CDR1 SGHRS and CDR2 YFSETQ. The CDR3 region has the DNA TGCGCCAGCAGCTTCACAGGGGTCTCCTACAATGAGCAGTTCTTC. Translation gives CASSFTGVSYNEQFF.

V and J are TRBV30 and TRBJ1-1; D remains ambiguous. Between the trimmed V and J ends, which lost 0 bases and 3 bases, there was a span of 11 bases. The CDR3 is 14 amino acids. CDR1 and CDR2 from the germline V gene are GTSNPN and SVGIG (reference sequence). The DNA of the CDR3 is TGTGCCTGGAGTGTCCGAAAAGGCGACACTGAAGCTTTCTTT. Translation gives CAWSVRKGDTEAFF.

The chain joins TRBV7-9 to TRBJ2-7; a possible D gene is TRBD1 (5 bases). The germline gives CDR1 SEHNR, CDR2 FQNEAQ (reference sequence). The CDR3 runs 13 residues. V gave up 5 bases and J gave up 3 bases, with 11 bases separating them. The CDR3 DNA is TGTGCCAGCAGCCCCCCAGGGTTCTACGAGCAGTACTTC. It translates to CASSPPGFYEQYF.